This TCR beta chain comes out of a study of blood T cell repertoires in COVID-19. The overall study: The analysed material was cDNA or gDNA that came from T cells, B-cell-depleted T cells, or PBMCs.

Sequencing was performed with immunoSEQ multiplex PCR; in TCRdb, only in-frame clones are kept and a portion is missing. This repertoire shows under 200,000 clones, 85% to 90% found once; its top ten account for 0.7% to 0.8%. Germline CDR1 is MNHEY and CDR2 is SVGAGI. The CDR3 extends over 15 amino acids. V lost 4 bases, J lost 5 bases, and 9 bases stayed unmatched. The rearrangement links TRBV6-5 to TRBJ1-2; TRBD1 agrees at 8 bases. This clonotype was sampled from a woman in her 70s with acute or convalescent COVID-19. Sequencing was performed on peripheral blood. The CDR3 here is CASSSRIQGEYGYTF. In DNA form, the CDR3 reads TGTGCCAGCAGTTCAAGAATACAGGGGGAGTATGGCTACACCTTC.